This is a list of T cell receptor beta chains from one sample in a study of blood T cell repertoires in COVID-19. Sequencing was performed with immunoSEQ multiplex PCR; in TCRdb, only in-frame clones are kept and a portion is missing. The sample carries around 260,000 clones, under 90% recorded once. Sequencing was performed on PBMCs or T cells enriched from blood (not recorded which). The receptors were gathered from a man between 25 and 39 years old with acute COVID-19. Both conserved end residues are part of each CDR3. D genes are given only for firm matches. Rows may omit the clone size; those that give it use once, few, many or a size class.

>12|once|TRBV28|NA|TRBJ1-1
CASSFMNTEAFF
TGTGCCAGCAGTTTCATGAACACTGAAGCTTTCTTT
>15|NA|TRBV27|TRBD2|TRBJ2-2
CASSFGLAGPGELFF
TGTGCCAGCAGTTTTGGACTAGCGGGACCCGGGGAGCTGTTTTTT
>14|few|TRBV2|TRBD2|TRBJ2-3
CASSGSGVTDTQYF
TGTGCCAGCAGTGGTAGCGGGGTGACAGATACGCAGTATTTT
>14|NA|TRBV10-3|NA|TRBJ1-5
CAISESQGNQPQHF
TGTGCCATCAGTGAGTCCCAGGGCAATCAGCCCCAGCATTTT
>16|NA|TRBV5-1|TRBD1|TRBJ2-3
CASSLIRTGGTDTQYF
TGTGCCAGCAGTCTCATTCGGACAGGGGGCACAGATACGCAGTATTTT
>13|many|TRBV18|NA|TRBJ1-3
CASSLISGNTIYF
TGTGCCAGCTCACTTATCTCTGGAAACACCATATATTTT
>15|NA|TRBV9|NA|TRBJ2-1
CASSVGLPPILEQFF
TGTGCCAGCAGCGTAGGCCTACCCCCGATCCTTGAGCAGTTCTTC
>15|NA|TRBV27|NA|TRBJ1-5
CASRPPGRFLGAQHF
TGTGCCAGCAGACCCCCAGGACGGTTCTTAGGGGCCCAGCATTTT
>16|NA|TRBV4-2|TRBD1|TRBJ1-2
CASSSLAGQGNYGYTF
TGTGCCAGCAGCAGCCTCGCCGGACAGGGAAACTATGGCTACACCTTC
>13|NA|TRBV6-5|TRBD1|TRBJ1-2
CASSRTGGDGYTF
TGTGCCAGCAGTAGGACAGGGGGAGATGGCTACACCTTC
>14|NA|TRBV4-1|NA|TRBJ1-3
CASSQGVRGNTIYF
TGCGCCAGCAGCCAAGGCGTGCGGGGCAACACCATATATTTT
>11|NA|TRBV20-1|NA|TRBJ2-5
CSATPSETQYF
TGCAGTGCCACTCCTTCCGAGACCCAGTACTTC
>14|NA|TRBV11-2|NA|TRBJ1-5
CASSPSGGNQPQHF
TGTGCCAGCAGCCCCTCCGGGGGGAATCAGCCCCAGCATTTT
>18|NA|TRBV10-3|TRBD1|TRBJ1-5
CAISDDRASPYGNQPQHF
TGTGCCATCAGTGACGACAGGGCGAGTCCATATGGCAATCAGCCCCAGCATTTT